The clone carrying this TCR beta chain was recorded a few times. Original analysis: Researchers report that nucleated cell counts were estimated from reference gene primer amplification. Some clones are missing from TCRdb's copy, which holds only in-frame ones; the method was immunoSEQ multiplex PCR. V and J calls and clone size follow that table, whereas D and trimming were derived from the DNA. The sample includes roughly 200,000 clones, roughly nine tenths seen only once; the top ten take 2% to 2.5%. These data come from a study of blood T cell repertoires in COVID-19. Study at large: PBMCs, B-cell-depleted T cells, or T cells were the source of the cDNA or gDNA that made up the material.

Between the trimmed V and J ends, which lost 2 bases and 4 bases, there was a span of 7 bases. The V gene's germline CDR1 is SGHAT and CDR2 FQNNGV. The CDR3 has 13 amino acids. Sequenced input: PBMCs or T cells enriched from blood (not recorded which). The TCR comes from a woman in her twenties or thirties who had recovered from COVID-19. The chain links TRBV11-2 to TRBJ2-3; D call uncertain. The CDR3 sequence is CASSLNSADTQYF. The CDR3 nucleotides read TGTGCCAGCAGCTTAAATTCAGCAGATACGCAGTATTTT.